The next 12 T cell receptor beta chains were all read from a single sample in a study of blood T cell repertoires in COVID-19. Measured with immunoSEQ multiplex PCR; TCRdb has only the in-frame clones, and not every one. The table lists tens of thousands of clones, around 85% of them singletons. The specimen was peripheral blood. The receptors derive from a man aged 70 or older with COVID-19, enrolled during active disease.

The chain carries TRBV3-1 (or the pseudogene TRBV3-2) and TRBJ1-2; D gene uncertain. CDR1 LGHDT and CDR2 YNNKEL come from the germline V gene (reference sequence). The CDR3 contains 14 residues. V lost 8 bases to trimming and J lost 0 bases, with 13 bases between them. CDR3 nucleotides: TGTGCCAGCGGAGGTACCCAAGCTAACTATGGCTACACCTTC. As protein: CASGGTQANYGYTF.

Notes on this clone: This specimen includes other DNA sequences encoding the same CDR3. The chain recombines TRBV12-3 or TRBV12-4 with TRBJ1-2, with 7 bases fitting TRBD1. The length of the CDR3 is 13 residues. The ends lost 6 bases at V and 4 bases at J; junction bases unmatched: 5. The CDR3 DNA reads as TGTGCCAGCAGCCCGGGACAGTCCTATGGCTACACCTTC. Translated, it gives CASSPGQSYGYTF.

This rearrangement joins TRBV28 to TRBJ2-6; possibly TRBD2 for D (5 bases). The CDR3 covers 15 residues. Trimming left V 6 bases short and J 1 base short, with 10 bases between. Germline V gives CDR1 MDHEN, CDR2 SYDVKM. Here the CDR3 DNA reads TGTGCCAGCAGGGGAGTAGCTTCTGGGGCCAACGTCCTGACTTTC. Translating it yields CASRGVASGANVLTF.

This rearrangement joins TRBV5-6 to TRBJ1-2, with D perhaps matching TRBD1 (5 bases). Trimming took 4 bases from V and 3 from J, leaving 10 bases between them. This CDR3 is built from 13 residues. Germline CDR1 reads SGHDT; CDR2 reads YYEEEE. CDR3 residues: CASSPRDYYGYTF. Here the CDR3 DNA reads TGTGCCAGCAGCCCTCGGGACTACTATGGCTACACCTTC. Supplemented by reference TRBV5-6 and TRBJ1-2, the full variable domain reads DAGVTQSPTHLIKTRGQQVTLRCSPKSGHDTVSWYQQALGQGPQFIFQYYEEEERQRGNFPDRFSGHQFPNYSSELNVNALLLGDSALYLCASSPRDYYGYTFGSGTRLTVV.

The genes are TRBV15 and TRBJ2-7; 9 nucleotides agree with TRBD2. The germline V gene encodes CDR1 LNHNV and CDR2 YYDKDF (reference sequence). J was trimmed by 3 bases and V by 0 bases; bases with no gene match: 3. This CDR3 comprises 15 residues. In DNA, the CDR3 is TGTGCCACCAGCAGAGAGGCGGGAGGGATCTACGAGCAGTACTTC. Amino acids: CATSREAGGIYEQYF.

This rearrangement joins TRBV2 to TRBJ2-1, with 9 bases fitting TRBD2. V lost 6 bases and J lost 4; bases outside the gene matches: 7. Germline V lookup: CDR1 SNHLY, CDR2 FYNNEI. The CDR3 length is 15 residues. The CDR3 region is CASSRELAGYNEQFF. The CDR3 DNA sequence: TGTGCCAGCAGCCGTGAGCTAGCGGGGTACAATGAGCAGTTCTTC.

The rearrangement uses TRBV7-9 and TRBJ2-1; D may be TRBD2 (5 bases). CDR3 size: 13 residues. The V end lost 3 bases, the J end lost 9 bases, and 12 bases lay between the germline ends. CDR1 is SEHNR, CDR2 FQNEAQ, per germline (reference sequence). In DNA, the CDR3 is TGTGCCAGCAGCTTTGTAGCGTTCGTTGAGCAGTTCTTC. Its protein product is CASSFVAFVEQFF.

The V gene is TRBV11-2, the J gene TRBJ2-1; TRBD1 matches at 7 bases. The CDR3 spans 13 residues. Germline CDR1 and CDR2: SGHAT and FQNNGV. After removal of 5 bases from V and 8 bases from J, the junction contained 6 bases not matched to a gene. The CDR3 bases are TGTGCCAGCAGCCCGACAGGGTTAGATGAGCAGTTCTTC. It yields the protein CASSPTGLDEQFF.

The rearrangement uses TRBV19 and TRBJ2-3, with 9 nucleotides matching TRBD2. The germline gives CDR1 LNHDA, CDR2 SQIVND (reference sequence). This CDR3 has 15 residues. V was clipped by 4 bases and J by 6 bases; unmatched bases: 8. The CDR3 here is CASSTYLAGRDTQYF. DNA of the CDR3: TGTGCCAGTAGTACCTACCTAGCGGGGCGCGATACGCAGTATTTT.

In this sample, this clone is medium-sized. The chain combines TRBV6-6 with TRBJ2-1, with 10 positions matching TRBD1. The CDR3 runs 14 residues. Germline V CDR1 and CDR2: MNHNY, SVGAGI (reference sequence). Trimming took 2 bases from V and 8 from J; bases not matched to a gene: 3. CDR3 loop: CASSYGTGVHEQFF. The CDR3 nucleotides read TGTGCCAGCAGTTACGGGACAGGGGTCCATGAGCAGTTCTTC.

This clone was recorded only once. The CDR3 region is CSVVGQGNGYTF. CDR3 DNA: TGCAGCGTTGTCGGACAGGGGAATGGCTACACCTTC. The chain carries TRBV29-1 and TRBJ1-2; 9 bases align to TRBD1. Looked up from germline, CDR1 is SQVTM and CDR2 is ANQGSEA. The CDR3 runs to 12 residues. V lost 4 bases to trimming and J lost 6 bases; unmatched junction nucleotides: 3. Together with reference TRBV29-1 and TRBJ1-2, the CDR3 gives the full variable domain: SAVISQKPSRDICQRGTSLTIQCQVDSQVTMMFWYRQQPGQSLTLIATANQGSEATYESGFVIDKFPISRPNLTFSTLTVSNMSPEDSSIYLCSVVGQGNGYTFGSGTRLTVV.

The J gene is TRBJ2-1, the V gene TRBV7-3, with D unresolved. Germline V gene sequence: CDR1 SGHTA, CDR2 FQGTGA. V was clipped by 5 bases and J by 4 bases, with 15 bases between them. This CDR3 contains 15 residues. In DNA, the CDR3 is TGTGCCAGCAGCCCATACCCCGAGACTTACAATGAGCAGTTCTTC. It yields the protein CASSPYPETYNEQFF.